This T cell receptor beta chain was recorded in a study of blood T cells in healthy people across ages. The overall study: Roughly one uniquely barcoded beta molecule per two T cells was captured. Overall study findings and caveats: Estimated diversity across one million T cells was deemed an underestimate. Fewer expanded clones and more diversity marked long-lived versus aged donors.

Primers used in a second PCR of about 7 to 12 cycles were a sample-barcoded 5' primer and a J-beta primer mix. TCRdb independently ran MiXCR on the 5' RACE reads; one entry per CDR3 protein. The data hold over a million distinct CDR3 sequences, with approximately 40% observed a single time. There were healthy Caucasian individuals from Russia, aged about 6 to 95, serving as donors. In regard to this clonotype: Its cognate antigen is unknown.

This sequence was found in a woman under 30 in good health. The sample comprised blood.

The CDR3 loop reads CASIRTGPSSYNEQFF. Here the CDR3 DNA reads TGTGCCAGCATTCGGACTGGACCGAGCTCCTACAATGAGCAGTTCTTC. The chain carries TRBV6-1 and TRBJ2-1, with D possibly being TRBD2 (5 bases). The V gene's germline CDR1 is MNHNS and CDR2 SASEGT. This CDR3 is 16 amino acids long. Trimming stripped 7 bases from V and 0 bases from J, with 16 bases between.